A selection of T cell receptor beta chains follows, all from one sample in a study of T cell clonotyping in hematopoietic cell transplantation. The assay was immunoSEQ multiplex PCR, and TCRdb's table has in-frame clones only and misses some. This sample carries tens of thousands of clones, 90% to 96% of them seen once, and the ten largest clones take roughly 1.5%. The sequences come from peripheral blood mononuclear cells, collected before stem cell transplant. These receptors all come from a woman in her forties or fifties with acute myeloid leukemia. Some clones in this sample may be carry-over from other donors' samples. The CDR3 runs from the conserved cysteine through the conserved F or W. D genes are given only for firm matches. For some rows the clone size is stated as once, few or many, or as a class when expanded; others skip it.

V	D	J	size	CDR3	DNA
TRBV28	TRBD1	TRBJ1-5	few	CASSFMVLALSGQGNQPQHF	TGTGCCAGCAGTTTCATGGTCTTGGCTCTGTCGGGACAGGGGAATCAGCCCCAGCATTTT
TRBV19	TRBD1	TRBJ1-1	NA	CASSPRPTGANTEAFF	TGTGCCAGTAGTCCGCGACCGACAGGGGCGAACACTGAAGCTTTCTTT
TRBV6-5	NA	TRBJ1-4	NA	CASSYGGRFLFF	TGTGCCAGCAGTTATGGGGGTCGGTTTCTGTTTTTT
TRBV6-5	NA	TRBJ2-2	few	CASRGTAGELFF	TGTGCCAGCAGGGGGACGGCCGGGGAGCTGTTTTTT
TRBV28	NA	TRBJ2-7	NA	CASSPGEVSYEQYF	TGTGCCAGCAGTCCCGGAGAGGTCTCCTACGAGCAGTACTTC
TRBV11-2	TRBD2	TRBJ2-3	NA	CASSLVMTSGGTVDTQYF	TGTGCCAGCAGCTTAGTTATGACTAGCGGGGGGACCGTAGATACGCAGTATTTT
TRBV30	TRBD2	TRBJ2-3	NA	CAWNPRGGRVDTQYF	TGTGCCTGGAATCCGCGGGGGGGCCGTGTAGATACGCAGTATTTT
TRBV7-7	NA	TRBJ2-2	NA	CASSPIRGTGELFF	TGTGCTAGCAGCCCCATTCGGGGGACCGGGGAGCTGTTTTTT
TRBV5-1	TRBD1	TRBJ1-1	NA	CASSNRTGRERAFF	TGCGCCAGCAGCAACCGGACAGGGAGGGAGCGAGCTTTCTTT
TRBV7-9	NA	TRBJ1-1	NA	CASSQGGEAFF	TGTGCCAGCAGCCAGGGTGGTGAAGCTTTCTTT
TRBV19	NA	TRBJ2-7	NA	CASSRSGIPDYEQYF	TGTGCCAGTAGTAGGAGCGGCATACCAGACTACGAGCAGTACTTC
TRBV19	NA	TRBJ2-1	NA	CASSLQGPYNEQFF	TGTGCCAGTAGTTTACAGGGCCCCTACAATGAGCAGTTCTTC
TRBV11-3	TRBD2	TRBJ2-3	once	CASSLLGGAGVTDTQYF	TGTGCCAGCAGCTTACTTGGGGGTGCGGGAGTTACAGATACGCAGTATTTT
TRBV5-1	NA	TRBJ1-1	NA	CASTKIPRSTEAFF	TGCGCCAGCACCAAAATCCCCCGGAGCACTGAAGCTTTCTTT